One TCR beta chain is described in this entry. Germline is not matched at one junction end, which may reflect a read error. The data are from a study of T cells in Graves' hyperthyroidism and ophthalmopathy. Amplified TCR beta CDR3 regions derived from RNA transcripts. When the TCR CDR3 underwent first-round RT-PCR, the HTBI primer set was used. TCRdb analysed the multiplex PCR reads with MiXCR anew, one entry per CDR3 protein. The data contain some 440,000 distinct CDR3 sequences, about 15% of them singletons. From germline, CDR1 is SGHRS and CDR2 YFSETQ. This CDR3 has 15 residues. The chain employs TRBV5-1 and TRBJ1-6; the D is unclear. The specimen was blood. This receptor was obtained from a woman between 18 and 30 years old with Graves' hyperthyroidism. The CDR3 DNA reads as TGTGCCAGCAGCTTGGCCGGGGAGGTAGGCTCACCCCTCCACTTT. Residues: CASSLAGEVGSPLHF. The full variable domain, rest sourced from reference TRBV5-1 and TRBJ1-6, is KAGVTQTPRYLIKTRGQQVTLSCSPISGHRSVSWYQQTPGQGLQFLFEYFSETQRNKGNFPGRFSGRQFSNSRSEMNVSTLELGDSALYLCASSLAGEVGSPLHFGNGTRLTVT.